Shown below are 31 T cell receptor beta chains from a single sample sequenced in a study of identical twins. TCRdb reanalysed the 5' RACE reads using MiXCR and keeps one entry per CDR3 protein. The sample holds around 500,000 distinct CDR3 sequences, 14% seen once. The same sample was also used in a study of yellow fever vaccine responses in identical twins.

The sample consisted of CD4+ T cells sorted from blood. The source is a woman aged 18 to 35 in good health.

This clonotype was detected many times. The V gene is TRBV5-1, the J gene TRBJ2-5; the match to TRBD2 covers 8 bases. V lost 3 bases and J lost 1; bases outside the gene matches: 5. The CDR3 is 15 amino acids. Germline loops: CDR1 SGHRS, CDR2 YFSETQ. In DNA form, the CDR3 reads TGCGCCAGCAGCTGGACGGGGGGGTTCCAAGAGACCCAGTACTTC. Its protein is CASSWTGGFQETQYF.

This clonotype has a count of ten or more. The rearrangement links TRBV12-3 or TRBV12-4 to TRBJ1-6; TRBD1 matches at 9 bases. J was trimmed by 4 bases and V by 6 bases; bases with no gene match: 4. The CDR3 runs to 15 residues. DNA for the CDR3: TGTGCCAGCAGCCTGGGGACAGGGTATAATTCACCCCTCCACTTT. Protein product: CASSLGTGYNSPLHF.

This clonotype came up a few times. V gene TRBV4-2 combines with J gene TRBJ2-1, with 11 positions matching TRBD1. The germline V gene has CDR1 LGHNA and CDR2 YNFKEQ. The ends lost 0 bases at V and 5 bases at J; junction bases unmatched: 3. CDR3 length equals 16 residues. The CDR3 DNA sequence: TGTGCCAGCAGCCAAGAAGGGACAGGGGGGCACAATGAGCAGTTCTTC. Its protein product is CASSQEGTGGHNEQFF.

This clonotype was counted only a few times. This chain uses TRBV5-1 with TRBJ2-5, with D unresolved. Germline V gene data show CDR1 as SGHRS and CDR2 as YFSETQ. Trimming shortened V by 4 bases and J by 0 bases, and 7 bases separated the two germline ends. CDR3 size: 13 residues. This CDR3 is CASSHEYQETQYF. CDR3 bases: TGCGCCAGCAGCCACGAGTACCAAGAGACCCAGTACTTC.

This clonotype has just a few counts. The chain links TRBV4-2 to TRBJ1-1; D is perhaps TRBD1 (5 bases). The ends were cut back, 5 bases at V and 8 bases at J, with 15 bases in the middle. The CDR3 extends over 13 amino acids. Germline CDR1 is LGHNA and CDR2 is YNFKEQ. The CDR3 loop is CASSTGPRGEAFF. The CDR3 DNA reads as TGTGCCAGCAGCACAGGACCGCGAGGGGAAGCTTTCTTT.

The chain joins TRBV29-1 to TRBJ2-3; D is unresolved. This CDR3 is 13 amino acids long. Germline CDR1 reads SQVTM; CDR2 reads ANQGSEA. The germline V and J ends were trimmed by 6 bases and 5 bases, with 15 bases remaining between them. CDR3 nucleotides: TGCAGCGTCAACCTAGACGGAAAAGATACGCAGTATTTT. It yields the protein CSVNLDGKDTQYF.

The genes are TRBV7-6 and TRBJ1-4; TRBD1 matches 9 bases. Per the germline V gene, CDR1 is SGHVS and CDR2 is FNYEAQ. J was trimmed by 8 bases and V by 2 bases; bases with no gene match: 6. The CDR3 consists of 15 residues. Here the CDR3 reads CASSLNRGLGEKLFF. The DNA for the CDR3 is TGTGCCAGCAGCTTAAACAGGGGGCTGGGGGAAAAACTGTTTTTT.

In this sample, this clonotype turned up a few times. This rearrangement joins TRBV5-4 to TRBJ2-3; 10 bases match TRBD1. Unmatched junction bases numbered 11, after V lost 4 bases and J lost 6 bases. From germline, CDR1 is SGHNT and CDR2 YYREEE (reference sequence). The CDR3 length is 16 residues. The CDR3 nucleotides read TGTGCCAGCAGCGTGACTCTAGGGACAGGGGTGGATACGCAGTATTTT. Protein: CASSVTLGTGVDTQYF.

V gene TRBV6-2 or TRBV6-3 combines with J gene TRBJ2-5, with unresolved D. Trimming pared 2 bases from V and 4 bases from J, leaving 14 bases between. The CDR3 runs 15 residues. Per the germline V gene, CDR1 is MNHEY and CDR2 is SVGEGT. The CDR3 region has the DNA TGTGCCAGCAGTTACGACTCAGTTCCAAGAGAGACCCAGTACTTC. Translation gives CASSYDSVPRETQYF.

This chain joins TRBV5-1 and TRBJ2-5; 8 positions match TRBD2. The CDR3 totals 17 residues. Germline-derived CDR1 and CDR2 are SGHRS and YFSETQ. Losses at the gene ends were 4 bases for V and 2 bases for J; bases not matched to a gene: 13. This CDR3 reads CASSPRPQAGEQETQYF. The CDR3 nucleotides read TGCGCCAGCAGCCCGAGGCCCCAAGCGGGGGAACAAGAGACCCAGTACTTC.

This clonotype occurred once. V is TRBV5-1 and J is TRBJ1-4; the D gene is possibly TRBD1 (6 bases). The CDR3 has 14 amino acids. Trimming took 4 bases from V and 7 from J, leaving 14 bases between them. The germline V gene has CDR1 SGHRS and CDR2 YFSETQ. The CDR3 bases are TGCGCCAGCAGCCCTCGGGAGGGGGGTGAAAAACTGTTTTTT. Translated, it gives CASSPREGGEKLFF.

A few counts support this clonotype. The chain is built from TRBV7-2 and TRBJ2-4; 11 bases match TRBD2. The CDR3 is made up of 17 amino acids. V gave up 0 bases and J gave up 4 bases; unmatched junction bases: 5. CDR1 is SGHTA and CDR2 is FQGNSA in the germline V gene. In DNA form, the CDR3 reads TGTGCCAGCAGCTTAGCGTCTAGCGGGGGGCCTAAAAACATTCAGTACTTC. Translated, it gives CASSLASSGGPKNIQYF.

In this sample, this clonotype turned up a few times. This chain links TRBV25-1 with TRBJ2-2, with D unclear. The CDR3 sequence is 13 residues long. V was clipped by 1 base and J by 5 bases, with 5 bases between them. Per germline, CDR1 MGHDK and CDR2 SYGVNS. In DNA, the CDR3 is TGTGCCAGCAGTGAATTGGGGACCGGGGAGCTGTTTTTT. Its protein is CASSELGTGELFF. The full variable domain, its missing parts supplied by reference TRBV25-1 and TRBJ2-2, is EADIYQTPRYLVIGTGKKITLECSQTMGHDKMYWYQQDPGMELHLIHYSYGVNSTEKGDLSSESTVSRIRTEHFPLTLESARPSHTSQYLCASSELGTGELFFGEGSRLTVL.

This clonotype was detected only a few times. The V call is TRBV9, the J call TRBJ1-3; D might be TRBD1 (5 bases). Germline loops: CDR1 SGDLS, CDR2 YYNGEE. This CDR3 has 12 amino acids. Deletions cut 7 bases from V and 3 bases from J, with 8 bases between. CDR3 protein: CASGGVGNTIYF. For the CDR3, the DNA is TGTGCCAGCGGGGGTGTTGGAAACACCATATATTTT.

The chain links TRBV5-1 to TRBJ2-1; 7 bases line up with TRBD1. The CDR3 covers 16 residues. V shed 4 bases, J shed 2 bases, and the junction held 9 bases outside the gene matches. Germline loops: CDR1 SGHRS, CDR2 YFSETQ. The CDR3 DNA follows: TGCGCCAGCAGCACGAATAGACAGGGCCCCTACAATGAGCAGTTCTTC. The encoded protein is CASSTNRQGPYNEQFF.

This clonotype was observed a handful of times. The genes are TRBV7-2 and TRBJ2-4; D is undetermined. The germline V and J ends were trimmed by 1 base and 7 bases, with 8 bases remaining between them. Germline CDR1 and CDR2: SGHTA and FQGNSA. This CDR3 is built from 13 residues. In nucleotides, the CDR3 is TGTGCCAGCAGCTTAGAAGTAGGGAACATTCAGTACTTC. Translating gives CASSLEVGNIQYF.

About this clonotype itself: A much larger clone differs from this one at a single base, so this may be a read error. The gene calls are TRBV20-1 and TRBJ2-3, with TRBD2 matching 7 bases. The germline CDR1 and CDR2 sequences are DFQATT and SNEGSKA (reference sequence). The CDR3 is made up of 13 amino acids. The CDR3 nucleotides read TGCGGTGCCAAATGGGGGGGAAAGGATACGCAGTATTTT. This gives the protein CGAKWGGKDTQYF.

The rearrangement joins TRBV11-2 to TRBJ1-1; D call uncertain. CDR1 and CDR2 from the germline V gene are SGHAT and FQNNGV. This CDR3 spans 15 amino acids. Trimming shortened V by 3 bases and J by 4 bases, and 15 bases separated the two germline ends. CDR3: CASSFSQTRVTEAFF. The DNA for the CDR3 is TGTGCCAGCAGCTTTTCTCAGACGCGGGTCACTGAAGCTTTCTTT.

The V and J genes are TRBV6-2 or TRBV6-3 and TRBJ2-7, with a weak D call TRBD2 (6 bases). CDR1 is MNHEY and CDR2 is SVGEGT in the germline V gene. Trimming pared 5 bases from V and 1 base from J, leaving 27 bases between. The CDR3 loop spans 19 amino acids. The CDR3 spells CASSRDSSGSSSYSYEQYF. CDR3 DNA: TGTGCCAGCAGTCGGGACTCCAGCGGGTCTTCATCGTATTCCTACGAGCAGTACTTC.

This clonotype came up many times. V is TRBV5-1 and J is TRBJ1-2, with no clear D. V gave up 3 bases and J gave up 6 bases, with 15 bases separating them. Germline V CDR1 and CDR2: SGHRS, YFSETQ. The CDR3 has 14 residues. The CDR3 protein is CASSSTSRHDGYTF. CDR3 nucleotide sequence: TGCGCCAGCAGCTCCACATCACGACATGATGGCTACACCTTC.

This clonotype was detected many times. The CDR3 region has the DNA TGTGCCAGCAGTGATAGATACAATGAGCAGTTCTTC. It is translated as CASSDRYNEQFF. The gene calls are TRBV2 and TRBJ2-1, with unresolved D. The CDR3 runs 12 residues. V was trimmed by 3 bases and J by 4 bases, leaving 4 bases between them. Germline CDR1 SNHLY, CDR2 FYNNEI.

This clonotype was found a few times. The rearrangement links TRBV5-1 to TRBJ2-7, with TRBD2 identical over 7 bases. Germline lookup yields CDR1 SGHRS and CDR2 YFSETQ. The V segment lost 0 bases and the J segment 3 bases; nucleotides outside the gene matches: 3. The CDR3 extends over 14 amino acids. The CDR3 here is CASSLDPSGYEQYF. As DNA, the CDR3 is TGCGCCAGCAGCTTGGACCCTAGCGGCTACGAGCAGTACTTC.

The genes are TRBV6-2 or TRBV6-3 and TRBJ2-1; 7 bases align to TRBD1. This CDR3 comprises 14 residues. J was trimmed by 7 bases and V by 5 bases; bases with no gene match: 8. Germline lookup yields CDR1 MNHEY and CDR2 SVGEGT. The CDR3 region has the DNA TGTGCCAGCAGTCCTACCCCCAGGGGGAATGAGCAGTTCTTC. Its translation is CASSPTPRGNEQFF.

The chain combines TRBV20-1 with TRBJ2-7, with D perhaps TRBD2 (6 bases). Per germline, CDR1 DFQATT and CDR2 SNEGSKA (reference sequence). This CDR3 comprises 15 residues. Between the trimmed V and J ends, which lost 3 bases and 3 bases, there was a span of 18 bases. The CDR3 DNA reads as TGCAGTGCTAGTGACCAAGGGACTGCTAGCTACGAGCAGTACTTC. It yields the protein CSASDQGTASYEQYF.

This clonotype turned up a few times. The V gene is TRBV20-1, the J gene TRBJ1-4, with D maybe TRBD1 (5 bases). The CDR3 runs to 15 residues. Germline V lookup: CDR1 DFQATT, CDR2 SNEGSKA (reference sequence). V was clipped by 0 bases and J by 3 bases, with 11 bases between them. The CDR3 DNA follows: TGCAGTGCTAGAGATTTGGGACGGTCTAATGAAAAACTGTTTTTT. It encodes CSARDLGRSNEKLFF.

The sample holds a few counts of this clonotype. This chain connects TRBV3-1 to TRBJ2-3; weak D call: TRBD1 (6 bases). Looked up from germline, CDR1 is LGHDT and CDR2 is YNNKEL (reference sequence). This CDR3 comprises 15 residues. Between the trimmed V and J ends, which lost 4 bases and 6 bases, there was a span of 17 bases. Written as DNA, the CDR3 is TGTGCCAGCAGCCCCGGGACAAGGTCTGGGGATACGCAGTATTTT. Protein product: CASSPGTRSGDTQYF.

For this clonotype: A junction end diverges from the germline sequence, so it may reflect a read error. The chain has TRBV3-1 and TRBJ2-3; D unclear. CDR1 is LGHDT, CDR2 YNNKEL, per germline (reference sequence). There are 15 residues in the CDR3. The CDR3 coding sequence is TGTGCCAGCTGCCAAAGTCAGATCGGCACAGATACGCAGTATTTT. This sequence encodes CASCQSQIGTDTQYF.

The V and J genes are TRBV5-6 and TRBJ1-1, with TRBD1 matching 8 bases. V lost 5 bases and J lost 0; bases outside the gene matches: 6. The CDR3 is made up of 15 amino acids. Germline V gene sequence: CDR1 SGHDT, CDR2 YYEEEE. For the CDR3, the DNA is TGTGCCAGCAGTTTACCGACAGGGGTGAACACTGAAGCTTTCTTT. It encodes CASSLPTGVNTEAFF.

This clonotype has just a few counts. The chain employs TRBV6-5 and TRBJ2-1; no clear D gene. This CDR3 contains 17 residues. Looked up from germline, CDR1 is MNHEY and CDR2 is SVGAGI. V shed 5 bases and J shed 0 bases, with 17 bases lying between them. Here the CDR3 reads CASSHLGQPSSYNEQFF. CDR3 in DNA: TGTGCCAGCAGTCACCTTGGGCAGCCGAGCTCCTACAATGAGCAGTTCTTC.

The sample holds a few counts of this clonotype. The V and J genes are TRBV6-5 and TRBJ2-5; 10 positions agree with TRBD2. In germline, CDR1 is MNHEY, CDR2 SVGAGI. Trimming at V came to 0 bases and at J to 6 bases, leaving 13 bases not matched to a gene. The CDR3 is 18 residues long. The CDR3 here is CASSYSKYGSGGAKTQYF. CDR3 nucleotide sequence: TGTGCCAGCAGTTACTCGAAATACGGAAGCGGGGGGGCTAAGACCCAGTACTTC.

This CDR3 is CASSRGQGNEKLFF. The CDR3 bases are TGCGCCAGCAGCCGGGGACAGGGTAATGAAAAACTGTTTTTT. The rearrangement joins TRBV4-3 to TRBJ1-4, with TRBD1 matching over 9 bases. Germline V gene lookup returns CDR1 LGHNA and CDR2 YSLEER. J gave up 4 bases and V 4 bases, and 1 base lay outside the gene matches. The CDR3 is made up of 14 amino acids.